The 31 T cell receptor beta chains presented below share a single source sample, sequenced in a study of blood T cell repertoires in COVID-19. Some clones are missing from TCRdb's copy, which holds only in-frame ones; the method was immunoSEQ multiplex PCR. Of more than 250,000 clones listed, around 92% are singletons. The sequencing sample was made of peripheral blood. The receptors were gathered from a man younger than 30 who had recovered from COVID-19.

Note on this clone: Other DNA sequences in the sample encode the same CDR3. The rearrangement joins TRBV6-5 to TRBJ2-5, with TRBD1 matching 7 bases. CDR1 and CDR2 (germline): MNHEY, SVGAGI. The CDR3 covers 15 residues. V lost 2 bases to trimming and J lost 2 bases; unmatched junction nucleotides: 5. CDR3 coding DNA: TGTGCCAGCAGTTACCAACAGGGGACACAAGAGACCCAGTACTTC. Translating gives CASSYQQGTQETQYF.

The rearrangement links TRBV11-3 to TRBJ2-1, with D maybe TRBD1 (5 bases). In germline, CDR1 is SGHNT, CDR2 YENEEA. V lost 5 bases to trimming and J lost 6 bases, with 11 bases between them. CDR3 length equals 13 residues. The CDR3 coding sequence is TGTGCCAGCAGCCCCCAGGGTTTCAATGAGCAGTTCTTC. Translation: CASSPQGFNEQFF.

The rearrangement links TRBV6-2 or TRBV6-3 to TRBJ2-3; TRBD2 is a possible D gene (6 bases). Germline CDR1 and CDR2: MNHEY and SVGEGT. This CDR3 has 21 amino acids. V was pared by 5 bases and J by 1 base, with 31 bases between. The CDR3 loop reads CASSRDIPMVIRLDRTDTQYF. Here the CDR3 DNA reads TGTGCCAGCAGTAGGGATATCCCAATGGTAATAAGACTAGACCGCACAGATACGCAGTATTTT.

The chain has TRBV29-1 and TRBJ2-2; TRBD1 is a possible D gene (5 bases). V lost 6 bases and J 4 bases, leaving 12 bases between the germline ends. CDR1 is SQVTM, CDR2 ANQGSEA, per germline. The CDR3 totals 13 residues. The CDR3 sequence is CSVPGRATGELFF. The CDR3 DNA reads as TGCAGCGTCCCTGGCAGGGCCACCGGGGAGCTGTTTTTT.

The J gene is TRBJ1-5, the V gene TRBV19; D possibly corresponds to TRBD1 (5 bases). V gave up 6 bases and J gave up 0 bases, with 18 bases separating them. This CDR3 region has 17 residues. From germline, CDR1 is LNHDA and CDR2 SQIVND (reference sequence). Here the CDR3 reads CASRLQFRGVSNQPQHF. The DNA for the CDR3 is TGTGCCAGTAGGCTACAATTTAGGGGTGTTAGCAATCAGCCCCAGCATTTT.

This sequence joins TRBV5-6 and TRBJ1-1; D is undetermined. CDR1 is SGHDT and CDR2 is YYEEEE in the germline V gene. The ends were cut back, 4 bases at V and 6 bases at J, with 16 bases in the middle. The CDR3 runs to 14 residues. The CDR3 region is CASSRRGAYPEAFF. CDR3 in DNA: TGTGCCAGCAGCCGACGGGGTGCATACCCTGAAGCTTTCTTT.

This clone was detected only once. The V and J genes are TRBV11-1 and TRBJ2-2, with 7 bases lining up with TRBD1. Trimming removed 5 bases from V and 7 bases from J; junction bases left unmatched: 13. Per germline, CDR1 SGHAT and CDR2 FQDESV (reference sequence). The CDR3 sequence is 16 residues long. The CDR3: CASSIRQGAPHGELFF. The CDR3 DNA reads TGTGCCAGCAGCATTCGACAGGGAGCGCCTCACGGGGAGCTGTTTTTT.

The chain combines TRBV5-6 with TRBJ2-4; 11 bases fit TRBD2. This CDR3 is built from 15 residues. Losses at the gene ends were 6 bases for V and 4 bases for J; bases not matched to a gene: 6. Germline V lookup: CDR1 SGHDT, CDR2 YYEEEE. Here the CDR3 reads CASTAGTSGKNIQYF. In DNA, the CDR3 is TGTGCCAGCACGGCCGGGACTAGCGGAAAAAACATTCAGTACTTC.

The gene calls are TRBV6-2 or TRBV6-3 and TRBJ2-1, with 12 nucleotides matching TRBD2. J lost 1 base, V lost 0 bases, and 4 bases had no gene match. CDR1 and CDR2 from the germline V gene are MNHEY and SVGEGT. The CDR3 sequence is 18 residues long. The CDR3 sequence is CASSYSGTSGLSYNEQFF. The CDR3 DNA is TGTGCCAGCAGTTACTCAGGGACTAGCGGGTTGTCCTACAATGAGCAGTTCTTC.

The CDR3 region has the DNA TGCGCCAGCAGTCAGACAGGGGGAAGACCCACAGATACGCAGTATTTT. Protein product: CASSQTGGRPTDTQYF. The chain combines TRBV5-1 with TRBJ2-3; TRBD1 aligns across 9 bases. After removal of 5 bases from V and 2 bases from J, the junction contained 9 bases not matched to a gene. Germline V lookup: CDR1 SGHRS, CDR2 YFSETQ. The CDR3 length is 16 residues. Together with reference TRBV5-1 and TRBJ2-3, the CDR3 gives the full variable domain: KAGVTQTPRYLIKTRGQQVTLSCSPISGHRSVSWYQQTPGQGLQFLFEYFSETQRNKGNFPGRFSGRQFSNSRSEMNVSTLELGDSALYLCASSQTGGRPTDTQYFGPGTRLTVL.

The chain is built from TRBV30 and TRBJ2-2; possible D gene TRBD2, 8 bases. V was cut by 8 bases and J by 5 bases, with 27 bases left in between. The CDR3 has 17 amino acids. The V gene's germline CDR1 is GTSNPN and CDR2 SVGIG (reference sequence). CDR3 nucleotides: TGTGCCCGCTCAAAGGGGGACAGCGGGAGTGGTACCGGGGAGCTGTTTTTT. Translation: CARSKGDSGSGTGELFF.

The chain combines TRBV3-1 (or the pseudogene TRBV3-2) with TRBJ1-1, with a possible D match to TRBD1 (6 bases). Germline CDR1 LGHDT, CDR2 YNNKEL (reference sequence). The CDR3 loop spans 14 amino acids. Trimming removed 7 bases at V and 0 bases at J, with 12 bases between. The CDR3 sequence is CASTPTGLNTEAFF. CDR3 DNA: TGTGCCAGCACCCCGACAGGCCTGAACACTGAAGCTTTCTTT.

V is TRBV7-9 and J is TRBJ2-3, with D tentatively TRBD1 (6 bases). Germline CDR1 SEHNR, CDR2 FQNEAQ (reference sequence). The CDR3 is made up of 18 amino acids. Trimming pared 1 base from V and 3 bases from J, leaving 20 bases between. CDR3 region: CASSLDTPTGPATDTQYF. The CDR3 region has the DNA TGTGCCAGCAGCTTAGATACCCCTACAGGGCCGGCAACAGATACGCAGTATTTT.

This clone was recorded at least ten times. The gene calls are TRBV10-3 and TRBJ1-2; D not resolved. This CDR3 region has 13 residues. Germline CDR1 ENHRY, CDR2 SYGVKD. V was trimmed by 6 bases and J by 8 bases, leaving 16 bases between them. The CDR3 region has the DNA TGTGCCATCAGCGAGCCACCTGTGCGGGGCTACACCTTC. This sequence encodes CAISEPPVRGYTF.

V is TRBV7-8 and J is TRBJ1-1, with 7 positions matching TRBD1. This CDR3 has 14 residues. With 2 bases clipped from V and 2 bases from J, the junction kept 2 bases outside the gene matches. CDR1 and CDR2 from the germline V gene are SGHVS and FQNEAQ. CDR3 in amino acids: CASSLRQGNTEAFF. Written as DNA, the CDR3 is TGTGCCAGCAGCTTACGACAGGGAAACACTGAAGCTTTCTTT.

V is TRBV5-1 and J is TRBJ2-7; D is possibly TRBD2 (5 bases). From germline, CDR1 is SGHRS and CDR2 YFSETQ. Trimming stripped 0 bases from V and 4 bases from J, with 17 bases between. The CDR3 is 16 amino acids. Written as DNA, the CDR3 is TGCGCCAGCAGCTTGGGGACTCTGACGATGGAATACGAGCAGTACTTC. Protein sequence: CASSLGTLTMEYEQYF.

This chain links TRBV4-2 with TRBJ2-7, with 12 nucleotides matching TRBD2. The CDR3 is 15 amino acids. J gave up 4 bases and V 3 bases, and 4 bases lay outside the gene matches. Germline V gene sequence: CDR1 LGHNA, CDR2 YNFKEQ. CDR3 nucleotide sequence: TGTGCCAGCAGCCAGACTAGCGGGAGTTGGTACGAGCAGTACTTC. Amino acids: CASSQTSGSWYEQYF.

The V and J genes are TRBV6-2 or TRBV6-3 and TRBJ1-4; the D is unclear. CDR1 and CDR2 (germline): MNHEY, SVGEGT. CDR3 length: 14 amino acids. The germline V and J ends were trimmed by 3 bases and 7 bases, with 12 bases remaining between them. CDR3 bases: TGTGCCAGCAGTTATACCGAGGAGGGTGAAAAACTGTTTTTT. Translation gives CASSYTEEGEKLFF.

The J gene is TRBJ2-2, the V gene TRBV4-2; weak D call: TRBD2 (7 bases). Trimming pared 4 bases from V and 4 bases from J, leaving 13 bases between. The CDR3 loop spans 15 amino acids. Germline CDR1 is LGHNA and CDR2 is YNFKEQ. DNA of the CDR3: TGTGCCAGCAGCCCAGAGGGGGGGCCCACCGGGGAGCTGTTTTTT. Translated: CASSPEGGPTGELFF.

The chain is built from TRBV24-1 and TRBJ2-7, with D maybe TRBD1 (5 bases). The CDR3 runs 15 residues. V gave up 0 bases and J gave up 6 bases, with 14 bases separating them. Germline lookup yields CDR1 KGHDR and CDR2 SFDVKD. CDR3 bases: TGTGCCACCAGTGATTTGTTAATCAGGGCGAGCGAGCAGTACTTC. It specifies CATSDLLIRASEQYF.

V usage is TRBV20-1 and J usage is TRBJ1-1; D ambiguous. This CDR3 has 11 amino acids. V lost 6 bases and J 4 bases, leaving 9 bases between the germline ends. Germline lookup yields CDR1 DFQATT and CDR2 SNEGSKA (reference sequence). CDR3: CSASEITEAFF. CDR3 nucleotide sequence: TGCAGTGCCTCCGAGATCACTGAAGCTTTCTTT.

The J gene is TRBJ1-4, the V gene TRBV5-5; no reliable D call. The CDR3 loop spans 16 amino acids. Germline loops: CDR1 SGHKS, CDR2 YYEKEE (reference sequence). V gave up 1 base and J gave up 10 bases, with 20 bases separating them. CDR3 sequence (DNA): TGTGCCAGCAGCTTGTCGTCTGTCAGCCCACGGGGAAAACTGTTTTTT. The encoded protein is CASSLSSVSPRGKLFF.

The chain joins TRBV6-1 to TRBJ1-2; 9 bases align to TRBD1. Trimming removed 2 bases from V and 4 bases from J; junction bases left unmatched: 2. The CDR3 is made up of 14 amino acids. Germline V gene sequence: CDR1 MNHNS, CDR2 SASEGT. The CDR3: CASSERDRVYGYTF. For the CDR3, the DNA is TGTGCCAGCAGTGAACGGGACAGGGTCTATGGCTACACCTTC.

The genes are TRBV11-2 and TRBJ2-5, with 9 bases aligning to TRBD2. J was trimmed by 5 bases and V by 2 bases; bases with no gene match: 9. Looked up from germline, CDR1 is SGHAT and CDR2 is FQNNGV. The CDR3 sequence is 16 residues long. CDR3 sequence: CASSLQRSGGVETQYF. In DNA form, the CDR3 reads TGTGCCAGCAGCTTACAACGTAGCGGGGGAGTTGAGACCCAGTACTTC.

This chain links TRBV11-2 with TRBJ1-2; D may be TRBD1 (6 bases). Trimming left V 0 bases short and J 0 bases short, with 11 bases between. This CDR3 is 16 amino acids long. Germline-derived CDR1 and CDR2 are SGHAT and FQNNGV. The CDR3 sequence: CASSLDPGQTNYGYTF. The DNA of the CDR3 is TGTGCCAGCAGCTTAGATCCTGGACAGACTAACTATGGCTACACCTTC. Filled out from reference TRBV11-2 and TRBJ1-2, the complete variable domain reads EAGVAQSPRYKIIEKRQSVAFWCNPISGHATLYWYQQILGQGPKLLIQFQNNGVVDDSQLPKDRFSAERLKGVDSTLKIQPAKLEDSAVYLCASSLDPGQTNYGYTFGSGTRLTVV.

This sequence joins TRBV9 and TRBJ1-1; perhaps TRBD1 as D (6 bases). The CDR3 spans 14 residues. Between the trimmed V and J ends, which lost 1 base and 1 base, there was a span of 8 bases. Germline values: CDR1 SGDLS, CDR2 YYNGEE. The CDR3 region has the DNA TGTGCCAGCAGCGTATCAGGGGAGAACACTGAAGCTTTCTTT. This encodes CASSVSGENTEAFF.

The count of this clone is one. The chain couples TRBV6-5 to TRBJ2-1; D might be TRBD1 (5 bases). There are 15 residues in the CDR3. Germline-derived CDR1 and CDR2 are MNHEY and SVGAGI. V was trimmed by 1 base and J by 4 bases, leaving 11 bases between them. The CDR3 sequence: CASSYWGRGYNEQFF. In nucleotides, the CDR3 is TGTGCCAGCAGTTACTGGGGCAGAGGATACAATGAGCAGTTCTTC.

The gene calls are TRBV7-9 and TRBJ2-7; no definite D call. The V gene lost 2 bases and the J gene lost 6 bases, with 5 bases spanning the gap. Germline CDR1 and CDR2: SEHNR and FQNEAQ (reference sequence). CDR3 length: 11 residues. This CDR3 reads CASSLSGEQYF. CDR3 DNA sequence: TGTGCCAGCAGCTTATCCGGCGAGCAGTACTTC.

This chain links TRBV20-1 with TRBJ2-7, with 8 nucleotides matching TRBD1. V was clipped by 3 bases and J by 5 bases; unmatched bases: 9. Germline V lookup: CDR1 DFQATT, CDR2 SNEGSKA (reference sequence). CDR3 length equals 14 residues. This CDR3 reads CSASSRQGANEQYF. The CDR3 bases are TGCAGTGCTAGTAGTCGTCAGGGGGCCAACGAGCAGTACTTC.

This clone was detected once. This rearrangement joins TRBV6-4 to TRBJ2-7; 10 bases agree with TRBD1. With 4 bases clipped from V and 2 bases from J, the junction kept 2 bases outside the gene matches. CDR1 is MRHNA, CDR2 SNTAGT, per germline. The CDR3 runs 14 residues. The CDR3 region is CASSGQGAAYEQYF. DNA for the CDR3: TGTGCCAGCAGTGGACAGGGGGCAGCCTACGAGCAGTACTTC.

The gene calls are TRBV7-9 and TRBJ2-1, with D uncertain. V lost 4 bases and J 6 bases, leaving 10 bases between the germline ends. The CDR3 has 13 residues. Germline CDR1 reads SEHNR; CDR2 reads FQNEAQ (reference sequence). CDR3 sequence reads: CASSWSAINEQFF. The DNA for the CDR3 is TGTGCCAGCAGCTGGTCTGCGATCAATGAGCAGTTCTTC.